A selection of T cell receptor beta chains follows, all from one sample in a study of cytomegalovirus exposure and HLA in healthy donors. Profiled with immunoSEQ multiplex PCR; TCRdb holds only in-frame clones, not every one. The sample shows 130,000 or so clones, roughly three fifths of them seen only once. Source material: PBMCs. These TCRs come from a woman aged 55 to 70 in good health and CMV-seronegative. Both conserved end residues are part of each CDR3. Each record gives: CDR3 DNA, CDR3 protein, D gene, J gene, V gene, clone size. A D gene is named only where the DNA matches it firmly. Not all rows give a size; the values are once, few, many and, for expanded clones, a class.

CDR3 DNA: TGTGCCAACAAGAACCGCAGGGGGCTTGGGTTAGATAATTCACCCCTCCACTTT
CDR3 protein: CANKNRRGLGLDNSPLHF
D gene: -
J gene: TRBJ1-6
V gene: TRBV21-1
clone size: -

CDR3 DNA: TGCGCCAGCGGACAGGGCAATCAGCCCCAGCATTTT
CDR3 protein: CASGQGNQPQHF
D gene: TRBD1
J gene: TRBJ1-5
V gene: TRBV10-1
clone size: -

CDR3 DNA: TGTGCCAGCAGTTTATCCTCACCCGGGACTAGCGGGAGTCGGGGGCAGTTCTTC
CDR3 protein: CASSLSSPGTSGSRGQFF
D gene: TRBD2
J gene: TRBJ2-1
V gene: TRBV27
clone size: many

CDR3 DNA: TGCGCCAGCAGCTTGGGTGGGGGCGTCGGGGAGCTGTTTTTT
CDR3 protein: CASSLGGGVGELFF
D gene: -
J gene: TRBJ2-2
V gene: TRBV5-1
clone size: few

CDR3 DNA: TGTGCCAGCAGGCGATTGACAGGGGGTTATGAGCAGTTCTTC
CDR3 protein: CASRRLTGGYEQFF
D gene: TRBD1
J gene: TRBJ2-1
V gene: TRBV6-6
clone size: once

CDR3 DNA: TGTGCCAGCAGTTTCGGGGGAAACACTGAAGCTTTCTTT
CDR3 protein: CASSFGGNTEAFF
D gene: -
J gene: TRBJ1-1
V gene: TRBV28
clone size: -

CDR3 DNA: TGCGCCAGCAGCTTGGGGCTAGCGGGGAACAATGAGCAGTTCTTC
CDR3 protein: CASSLGLAGNNEQFF
D gene: TRBD2
J gene: TRBJ2-1
V gene: TRBV5-1
clone size: few

CDR3 DNA: TGTGCCAGCTCACAGAGACAGATGAACACTGAAGCTTTCTTT
CDR3 protein: CASSQRQMNTEAFF
D gene: -
J gene: TRBJ1-1
V gene: TRBV18
clone size: -

CDR3 DNA: TGCAGCGTTGAGGGACTAGCGGGAGTTAGGAATGAGCAGTTCTTC
CDR3 protein: CSVEGLAGVRNEQFF
D gene: TRBD2
J gene: TRBJ2-1
V gene: TRBV29-1
clone size: -

CDR3 DNA: TGCGCCAGCAGCGCCGACCCGACAGTGAACACTGAAGCTTTCTTT
CDR3 protein: CASSADPTVNTEAFF
D gene: -
J gene: TRBJ1-1
V gene: TRBV5-1
clone size: -

CDR3 DNA: TGCGCCAGCAGCCCCGACAGGAGTCCTGAAGCTTTCTTT
CDR3 protein: CASSPDRSPEAFF
D gene: -
J gene: TRBJ1-1
V gene: TRBV4-1
clone size: few

CDR3 DNA: TGTGCCAGCTCACCCTTCGGGACAGTTAGGGAGACCCAGTACTTC
CDR3 protein: CASSPFGTVRETQYF
D gene: TRBD1
J gene: TRBJ2-5
V gene: TRBV18
clone size: -

CDR3 DNA: TGTGCCAGCAGTGAACTAGCGGGGGGGCGGGACGAGCAGTTCTTC
CDR3 protein: CASSELAGGRDEQFF
D gene: TRBD2
J gene: TRBJ2-1
V gene: TRBV2
clone size: -

CDR3 DNA: TGTGCCAGCAGCCAAGATCAGGCGGTGGGAGGGGTCACGAATGAGCAGTTCTTC
CDR3 protein: CASSQDQAVGGVTNEQFF
D gene: TRBD2
J gene: TRBJ2-1
V gene: TRBV4-2
clone size: once

CDR3 DNA: TGTGCCAGCAGCCCATCCGGACTAGCGGGGGGAGAGACCCAGTACTTC
CDR3 protein: CASSPSGLAGGETQYF
D gene: TRBD2
J gene: TRBJ2-5
V gene: TRBV7-6
clone size: -

CDR3 DNA: TGTGCCAGCAGTGAGGGACTCGTGGGCGAGCAGTACTTC
CDR3 protein: CASSEGLVGEQYF
D gene: -
J gene: TRBJ2-7
V gene: TRBV6-1
clone size: -

CDR3 DNA: TGTGCCACCAGCAGAGACCGAGTCAGCAATCAGCCCCAGCATTTT
CDR3 protein: CATSRDRVSNQPQHF
D gene: -
J gene: TRBJ1-5
V gene: TRBV15
clone size: -

CDR3 DNA: TGTTCCAGCAGCCTCTGGCTTGAGCAGTTCTTC
CDR3 protein: CSSSLWLEQFF
D gene: -
J gene: TRBJ2-1
V gene: TRBV7-9
clone size: -

CDR3 DNA: TGTGCCAGCAGCACATACAGGGGCTCTGGAAACACCATATATTTT
CDR3 protein: CASSTYRGSGNTIYF
D gene: TRBD1
J gene: TRBJ1-3
V gene: TRBV7-6
clone size: -

CDR3 DNA: TGCAGCGCTCCAGGGGGCAGGGACGAGCAGTACTTC
CDR3 protein: CSAPGGRDEQYF
D gene: TRBD1
J gene: TRBJ2-7
V gene: TRBV29-1
clone size: -

CDR3 DNA: TGTGCCAGCAGAGATTGGGGGGGCGAGCAGTACTTC
CDR3 protein: CASRDWGGEQYF
D gene: TRBD2
J gene: TRBJ2-7
V gene: TRBV6-5
clone size: -

CDR3 DNA: TGTGCCAGCAGTGAAGGGTCTCGGGGTGGACTAGCGGGAGTAGGGGAGCAGTTCTTC
CDR3 protein: CASSEGSRGGLAGVGEQFF
D gene: TRBD2
J gene: TRBJ2-1
V gene: TRBV2
clone size: -